This T cell receptor beta chain is drawn from a study of control samples from healthy donors and cancer patients. The CDR3 has 15 amino acids. With V trimmed by 0 bases and J by 4 bases, 5 bases remained unmatched. From germline, CDR1 is SGHKS and CDR2 YYEKEE (reference sequence). Only in-frame clones appear in the TCRdb table, and some are missing; sequencing was by immunoSEQ multiplex PCR. Of 140,000 to 150,000 clones in the sample, more than 85% were seen once. This chain connects TRBV5-5 to TRBJ1-2; 8 bases are shared with TRBD1. This clonotype was obtained from a man aged 25-45 years in good health. Sequenced sample: blood. CDR3 sequence (DNA): TGTGCCAGCAGCTTGGACGGACAGGGTTCCTATGGCTACACCTTC. It specifies CASSLDGQGSYGYTF.